Each of the 17 T cell receptor beta chains below was sequenced from the same sample in a study of blood T cell repertoires in COVID-19. Generated by immunoSEQ multiplex PCR, the TCRdb table keeps only in-frame clones and is missing some. The sample consists of around 12,000 clones, over 75% of them appearing once. The sequenced sample consisted of peripheral blood. The receptors derive from a man older than 75 with acute or convalescent COVID-19.

The rearrangement uses TRBV29-1 and TRBJ1-1; 9 bases are shared with TRBD1. CDR3 length: 13 amino acids. J gave up 5 bases and V 7 bases, and 8 bases lay outside the gene matches. From germline, CDR1 is SQVTM and CDR2 ANQGSEA. CDR3 coding DNA: TGCAGCGCTAAAACAGGGGGCGGAACTGAAGCTTTCTTT. Residues: CSAKTGGGTEAFF.

The chain carries TRBV18 and TRBJ1-1, with 7 bases lining up with TRBD1. Germline V gene sequence: CDR1 KGHSH, CDR2 LQKENI. J was trimmed by 2 bases and V by 1 base; bases with no gene match: 7. The CDR3 loop spans 16 amino acids. The DNA of the CDR3 is TGTGCCAGCTCACCACTAGAGACAGGGTTCAACACTGAAGCTTTCTTT. Protein sequence: CASSPLETGFNTEAFF.

The V and J genes are TRBV7-2 and TRBJ2-7; a possible D gene is TRBD2 (6 bases). In germline, CDR1 is SGHTA, CDR2 FQGNSA. The CDR3 totals 14 residues. V lost 1 base and J lost 2, with 9 bases in between. CDR3 amino acids: CASSLVAGTYEQYF. CDR3 in DNA: TGTGCCAGCAGCTTAGTTGCGGGAACCTACGAGCAGTACTTC.

A single count supports this clone. This chain uses TRBV7-2 with TRBJ1-5; tentatively, D is TRBD1 (6 bases). Per the germline V gene, CDR1 is SGHTA and CDR2 is FQGNSA. The CDR3 is 15 residues long. V dropped 1 base and J dropped 5 bases, with 12 bases sitting between them. CDR3 amino acids: CASSLEQGGDQPQHF. The CDR3 nucleotides are TGTGCCAGCAGCTTAGAACAGGGAGGGGATCAGCCCCAGCATTTT.

V and J are TRBV2 and TRBJ1-2; tentatively, D is TRBD1 (5 bases). CDR1 SNHLY and CDR2 FYNNEI come from the germline V gene. The V gene lost 9 bases and the J gene lost 3 bases, with 14 bases spanning the gap. This CDR3 comprises 13 residues. The CDR3 nucleotides read TGTGCCAGTGGGGCGGGGACTTACTATGGCTACACCTTC. This codes for CASGAGTYYGYTF.

The chain couples TRBV13 to TRBJ1-4, with 8 bases fitting TRBD1. V lost 5 bases, J lost 8 bases, and 10 bases stayed unmatched. Germline V gives CDR1 PRHDT, CDR2 FYEKMQ (reference sequence). This CDR3 contains 15 residues. CDR3 nucleotides: TGTGCCAGCAGCACTCGGACAGGGCCAGGGGAAAAACTGTTTTTT. Its protein product is CASSTRTGPGEKLFF.

CDR3 coding DNA: TGCGCCAGCAGCACACAGGGAGCGTACAATGAGCAGTTCTTC. This codes for CASSTQGAYNEQFF. The chain carries TRBV5-1 and TRBJ2-1; D might be TRBD1 (6 bases). This CDR3 is built from 14 residues. Between the trimmed V and J ends, which lost 4 bases and 4 bases, there was a span of 12 bases. CDR1 is SGHRS, CDR2 YFSETQ, per germline.

V usage is TRBV15 and J usage is TRBJ2-3; no reliable D call. Per the germline V gene, CDR1 is LNHNV and CDR2 is YYDKDF (reference sequence). The CDR3 runs 15 residues. The V end was cut by 2 bases, the J end by 0 bases, with 9 bases between. The CDR3 loop reads CATSRIQPSTDTQYF. The CDR3 bases are TGTGCCACCAGCAGAATACAGCCCAGCACAGATACGCAGTATTTT.

V and J are TRBV6-2 or TRBV6-3 and TRBJ1-2; tentative D call: TRBD1 (6 bases). V lost 2 bases, J lost 8 bases, and 18 bases lay in between. Germline CDR1 MNHEY, CDR2 SVGEGT. The CDR3 is made up of 15 amino acids. DNA for the CDR3: TGTGCCAGCAGTTACGCGGAACAGGGAACGCGGGGCTACACCTTC. Translated: CASSYAEQGTRGYTF.

This rearrangement joins TRBV5-6 to TRBJ1-2, with a tentative D call TRBD1 (6 bases). The V end was cut by 0 bases, the J end by 7 bases, with 13 bases between. Per the germline V gene, CDR1 is SGHDT and CDR2 is YYEEEE. The CDR3 runs to 14 residues. Here the CDR3 DNA reads TGTGCCAGCAGCTTGGGGTCCCAGGGGCCTGGCTACACCTTC. This gives the protein CASSLGSQGPGYTF.

The V call is TRBV11-2, the J call TRBJ2-5, with D perhaps TRBD1 (5 bases). The CDR3 sequence is 15 residues long. V gave up 0 bases and J gave up 5 bases, with 13 bases separating them. The germline V gene encodes CDR1 SGHAT and CDR2 FQNNGV. In nucleotides, the CDR3 is TGTGCCAGCAGCTTAGAATCTCAGGGTTTTGAGACCCAGTACTTC. This encodes CASSLESQGFETQYF.

The chain is built from TRBV18 and TRBJ2-7; 7 bases line up with TRBD1. The length of the CDR3 is 14 residues. V trimming: 2 bases; J trimming: 2 bases; junction bases outside the gene matches: 3. The germline V gene encodes CDR1 KGHSH and CDR2 LQKENI. The CDR3 protein is CASSPGTVPYEQYF. The CDR3 region has the DNA TGTGCCAGCTCACCAGGGACAGTACCCTACGAGCAGTACTTC.

This chain uses TRBV27 with TRBJ1-6; 7 bases agree with TRBD1. The J segment lost 7 bases and the V segment lost 3 bases, leaving 9 bases of the junction unmatched. Per the germline V gene, CDR1 is MNHEY and CDR2 is SMNVEV (reference sequence). This CDR3 region has 16 residues. This CDR3 is CASSFEPKGANSPLHF. Here the CDR3 DNA reads TGTGCCAGCAGTTTTGAACCAAAGGGGGCAAATTCACCCCTCCACTTT.

The V gene is TRBV5-1, the J gene TRBJ1-5, with D maybe TRBD1 (5 bases). V lost 2 bases to trimming and J lost 6 bases, with 15 bases between them. This CDR3 is 15 amino acids long. Germline CDR1 is SGHRS and CDR2 is YFSETQ. CDR3 region: CASSLVPGSAQPQHF. The CDR3 bases are TGCGCCAGCAGCTTAGTTCCAGGGTCCGCTCAGCCCCAGCATTTT.

This rearrangement joins TRBV20-1 to TRBJ1-5, with D unclear. The germline V and J ends were trimmed by 3 bases and 0 bases, with 6 bases remaining between them. This CDR3 comprises 13 residues. Germline V CDR1 and CDR2: DFQATT, SNEGSKA (reference sequence). The DNA for the CDR3 is TGCAGTGCTAGTCTGTCTAGCAATCAGCCCCAGCATTTT. Translation: CSASLSSNQPQHF.

This chain uses TRBV6-5 with TRBJ2-1, with a weak D call TRBD2 (5 bases). The CDR3 spans 12 residues. Germline V gives CDR1 MNHEY, CDR2 SVGAGI. Trimming removed 8 bases at V and 10 bases at J, with 15 bases between. DNA for the CDR3: TGTGCCAGCTCCAGGAAGGGCGGGGAGCAGTTCTTC. This sequence encodes CASSRKGGEQFF.

This chain joins TRBV3-1 (or the pseudogene TRBV3-2) and TRBJ2-5, with D hard to call. Germline loops: CDR1 LGHDT, CDR2 YNNKEL (reference sequence). Trimming removed 1 base at V and 3 bases at J, with 9 bases between. This CDR3 comprises 14 residues. Here the CDR3 reads CASSQGSVKETQYF. The CDR3 DNA reads TGTGCCAGCAGCCAAGGTTCCGTTAAAGAGACCCAGTACTTC.